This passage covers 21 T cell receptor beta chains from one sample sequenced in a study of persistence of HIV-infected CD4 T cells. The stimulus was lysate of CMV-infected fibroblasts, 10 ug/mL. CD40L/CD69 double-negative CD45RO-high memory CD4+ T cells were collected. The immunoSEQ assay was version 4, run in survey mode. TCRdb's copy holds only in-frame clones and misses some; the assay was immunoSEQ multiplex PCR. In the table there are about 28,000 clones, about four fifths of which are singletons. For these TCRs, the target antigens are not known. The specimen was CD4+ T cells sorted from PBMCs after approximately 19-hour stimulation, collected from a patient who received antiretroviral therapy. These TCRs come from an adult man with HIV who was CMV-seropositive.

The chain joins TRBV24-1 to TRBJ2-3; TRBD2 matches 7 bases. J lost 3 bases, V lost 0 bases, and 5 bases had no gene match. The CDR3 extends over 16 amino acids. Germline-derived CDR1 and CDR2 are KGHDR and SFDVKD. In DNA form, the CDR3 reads TGTGCCACCAGTGATTTGTCGCTAGCGGAGACAGATACGCAGTATTTT. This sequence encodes CATSDLSLAETDTQYF.

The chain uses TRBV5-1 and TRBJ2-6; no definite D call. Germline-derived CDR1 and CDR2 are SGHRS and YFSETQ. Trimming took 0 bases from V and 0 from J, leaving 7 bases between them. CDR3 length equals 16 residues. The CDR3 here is CASSLGQASGANVLTF. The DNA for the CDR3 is TGCGCCAGCAGCTTGGGACAAGCCTCTGGGGCCAACGTCCTGACTTTC.

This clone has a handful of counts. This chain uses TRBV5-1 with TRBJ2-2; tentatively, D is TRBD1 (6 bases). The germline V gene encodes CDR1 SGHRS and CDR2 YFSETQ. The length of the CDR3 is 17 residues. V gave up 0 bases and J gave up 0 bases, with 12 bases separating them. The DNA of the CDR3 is TGCGCCAGCAGCTTGGATGCAGGGGTTACGAACACCGGGGAGCTGTTTTTT. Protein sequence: CASSLDAGVTNTGELFF.

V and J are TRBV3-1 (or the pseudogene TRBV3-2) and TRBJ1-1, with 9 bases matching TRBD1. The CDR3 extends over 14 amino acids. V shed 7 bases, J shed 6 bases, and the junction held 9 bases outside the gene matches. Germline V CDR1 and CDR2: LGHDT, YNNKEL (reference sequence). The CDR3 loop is CASTLTGGRAEAFF. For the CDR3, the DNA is TGTGCCAGCACCTTGACAGGGGGAAGGGCTGAAGCTTTCTTT.

DNA for the CDR3: TGTGCCATCAGTGAGCCGGTAGCGGGGGGATCCAATGAGCAGTTCTTC. Protein sequence: CAISEPVAGGSNEQFF. V usage is TRBV10-3 and J usage is TRBJ2-1; 10 positions match TRBD2. V gave up 2 bases and J gave up 6 bases; unmatched junction bases: 7. CDR1 ENHRY and CDR2 SYGVKD come from the germline V gene. CDR3 length equals 16 residues.

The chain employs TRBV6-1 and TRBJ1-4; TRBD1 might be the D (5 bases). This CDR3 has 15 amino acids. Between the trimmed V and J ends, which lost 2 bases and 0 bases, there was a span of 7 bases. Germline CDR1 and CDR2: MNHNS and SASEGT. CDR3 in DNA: TGTGCCAGCAGTGAAACCAGGGCAACTAATGAAAAACTGTTTTTT. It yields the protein CASSETRATNEKLFF.

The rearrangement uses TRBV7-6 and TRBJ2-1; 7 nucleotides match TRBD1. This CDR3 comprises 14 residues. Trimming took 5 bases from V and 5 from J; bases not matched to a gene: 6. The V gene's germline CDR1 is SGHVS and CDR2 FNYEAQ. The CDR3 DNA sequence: TGTGCCAGCAGCCGCCGGGACAGCCACAATGAGCAGTTCTTC. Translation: CASSRRDSHNEQFF. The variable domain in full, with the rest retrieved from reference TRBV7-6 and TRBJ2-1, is GAGVSQSPRYKVTKRGQDVALRCDPISGHVSLYWYRQALGQGPEFLTYFNYEAQQDKSGLPNDRFSAERPEGSISTLTIQRTEQRDSAMYRCASSRRDSHNEQFFGPGTRLTVL.

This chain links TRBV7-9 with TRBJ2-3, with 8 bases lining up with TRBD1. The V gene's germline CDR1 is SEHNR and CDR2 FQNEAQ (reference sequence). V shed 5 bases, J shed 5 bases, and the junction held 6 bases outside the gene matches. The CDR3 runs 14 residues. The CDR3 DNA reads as TGTGCCAGCAGCACGACAGGGGCCGGAGATACGCAGTATTTT. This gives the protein CASSTTGAGDTQYF.

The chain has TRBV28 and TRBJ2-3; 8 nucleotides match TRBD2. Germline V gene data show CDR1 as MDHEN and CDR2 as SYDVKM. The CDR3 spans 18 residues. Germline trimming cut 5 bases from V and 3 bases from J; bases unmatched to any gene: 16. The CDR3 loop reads CASSPRGFGGGRTDTQYF. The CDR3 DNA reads TGTGCCAGCAGTCCAAGGGGGTTTGGCGGGGGGCGTACAGATACGCAGTATTTT. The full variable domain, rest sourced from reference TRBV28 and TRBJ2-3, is DVKVTQSSRYLVKRTGEKVFLECVQDMDHENMFWYRQDPGLGLRLIYFSYDVKMKEKGDIPEGYSVSREKKERFSLILESASTNQTSMYLCASSPRGFGGGRTDTQYFGPGTRLTVL.

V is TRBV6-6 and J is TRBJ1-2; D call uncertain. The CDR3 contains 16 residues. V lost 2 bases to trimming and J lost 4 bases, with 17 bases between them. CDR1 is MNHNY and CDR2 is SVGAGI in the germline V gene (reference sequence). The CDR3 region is CASSYPDSRVPYGYTF. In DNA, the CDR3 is TGTGCCAGCAGTTACCCGGACTCCCGAGTGCCCTATGGCTACACCTTC.

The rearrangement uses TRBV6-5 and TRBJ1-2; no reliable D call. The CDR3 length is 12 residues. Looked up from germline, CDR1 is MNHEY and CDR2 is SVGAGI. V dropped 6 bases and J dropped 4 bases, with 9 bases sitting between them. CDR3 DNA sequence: TGTGCCAGCAGCACAGCCTCCTATGGCTACACCTTC. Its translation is CASSTASYGYTF.

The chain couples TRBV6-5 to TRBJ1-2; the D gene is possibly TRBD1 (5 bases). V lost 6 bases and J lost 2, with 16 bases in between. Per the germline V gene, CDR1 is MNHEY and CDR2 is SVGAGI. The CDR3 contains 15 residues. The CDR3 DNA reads TGTGCCAGCAGCCCCAATCAGGGAAGAAACTATGGCTACACCTTC. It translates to CASSPNQGRNYGYTF.

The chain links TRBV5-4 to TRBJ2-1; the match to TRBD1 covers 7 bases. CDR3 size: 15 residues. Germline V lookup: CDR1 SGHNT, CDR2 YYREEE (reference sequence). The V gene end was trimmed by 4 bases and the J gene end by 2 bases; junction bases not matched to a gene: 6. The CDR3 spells CASSPKGGPYNEQFF. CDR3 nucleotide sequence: TGTGCCAGCAGCCCCAAAGGGGGCCCCTACAATGAGCAGTTCTTC.

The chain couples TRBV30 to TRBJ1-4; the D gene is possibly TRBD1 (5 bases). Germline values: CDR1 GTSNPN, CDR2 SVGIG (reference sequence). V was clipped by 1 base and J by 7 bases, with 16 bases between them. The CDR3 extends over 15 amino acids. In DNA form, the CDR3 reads TGTGCCTGGAGTGGGATGGACACCTCCGCTGAAAAACTGTTTTTT. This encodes CAWSGMDTSAEKLFF.

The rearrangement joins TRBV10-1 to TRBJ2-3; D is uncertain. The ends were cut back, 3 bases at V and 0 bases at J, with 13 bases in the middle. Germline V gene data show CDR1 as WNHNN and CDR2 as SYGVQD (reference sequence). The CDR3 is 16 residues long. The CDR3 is CASSDQWFSSTDTQYF. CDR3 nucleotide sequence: TGCGCCAGCAGTGATCAATGGTTTTCTAGCACAGATACGCAGTATTTT.

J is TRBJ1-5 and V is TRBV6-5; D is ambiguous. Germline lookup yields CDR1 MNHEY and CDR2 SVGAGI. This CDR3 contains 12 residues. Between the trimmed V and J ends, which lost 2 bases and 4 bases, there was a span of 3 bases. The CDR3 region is CASSYGNQPQHF. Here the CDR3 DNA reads TGTGCCAGCAGTTACGGTAATCAGCCCCAGCATTTT.

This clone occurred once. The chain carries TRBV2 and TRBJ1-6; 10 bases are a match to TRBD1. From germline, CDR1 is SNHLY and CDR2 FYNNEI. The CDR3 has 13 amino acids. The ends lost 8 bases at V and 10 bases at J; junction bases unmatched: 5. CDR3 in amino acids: CASDRDRGSPLHF. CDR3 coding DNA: TGTGCCAGCGACCGGGACAGGGGCTCACCCCTCCACTTT.

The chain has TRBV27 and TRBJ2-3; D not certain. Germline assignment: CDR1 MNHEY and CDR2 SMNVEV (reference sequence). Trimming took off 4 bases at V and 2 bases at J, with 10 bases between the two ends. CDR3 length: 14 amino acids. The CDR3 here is CASSSQETTDTQYF. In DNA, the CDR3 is TGTGCCAGCAGTTCGCAGGAAACCACAGATACGCAGTATTTT.

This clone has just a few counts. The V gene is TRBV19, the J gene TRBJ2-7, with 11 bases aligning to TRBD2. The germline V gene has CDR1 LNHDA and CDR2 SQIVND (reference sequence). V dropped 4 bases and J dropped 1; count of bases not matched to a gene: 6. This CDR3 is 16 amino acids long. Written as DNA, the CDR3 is TGTGCCAGTAGTACTGCCGGGACTAGCGGTTCCTACGAGCAGTACTTC. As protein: CASSTAGTSGSYEQYF.

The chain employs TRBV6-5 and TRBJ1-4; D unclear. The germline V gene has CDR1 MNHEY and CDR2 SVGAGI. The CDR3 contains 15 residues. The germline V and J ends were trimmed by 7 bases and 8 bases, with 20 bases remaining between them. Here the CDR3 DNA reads TGTGCCAGCATGCAGCGGGCAGGATGGAACGAAAAACTGTTTTTT. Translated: CASMQRAGWNEKLFF.

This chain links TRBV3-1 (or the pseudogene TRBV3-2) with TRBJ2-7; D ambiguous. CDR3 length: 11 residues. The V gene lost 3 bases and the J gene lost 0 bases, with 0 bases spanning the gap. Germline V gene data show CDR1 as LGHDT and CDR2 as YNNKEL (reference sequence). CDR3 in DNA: TGTGCCAGCAGCCACTCCTACGAGCAGTACTTC. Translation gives CASSHSYEQYF.